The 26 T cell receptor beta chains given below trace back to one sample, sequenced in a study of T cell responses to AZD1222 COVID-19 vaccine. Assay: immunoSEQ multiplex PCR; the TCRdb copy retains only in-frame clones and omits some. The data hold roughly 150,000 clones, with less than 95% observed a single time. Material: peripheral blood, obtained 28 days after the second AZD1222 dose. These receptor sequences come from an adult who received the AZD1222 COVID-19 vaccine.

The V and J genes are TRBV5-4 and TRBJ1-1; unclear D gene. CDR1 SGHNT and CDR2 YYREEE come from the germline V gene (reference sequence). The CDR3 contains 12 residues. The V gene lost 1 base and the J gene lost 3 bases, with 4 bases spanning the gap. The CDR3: CASSLPDTEAFF. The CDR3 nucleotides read TGTGCCAGCAGCTTGCCAGACACTGAAGCTTTCTTT.

Written as DNA, the CDR3 is TGTGCCAGCTCACGGGTCAGGGATTCACTCTCCTACGAGCAGTACTTC. This translates into CASSRVRDSLSYEQYF. The chain is built from TRBV18 and TRBJ2-7; D may be TRBD1 (5 bases). The germline V and J ends were trimmed by 4 bases and 0 bases, with 16 bases remaining between them. This CDR3 has 16 residues. Germline CDR1 reads KGHSH; CDR2 reads LQKENI.

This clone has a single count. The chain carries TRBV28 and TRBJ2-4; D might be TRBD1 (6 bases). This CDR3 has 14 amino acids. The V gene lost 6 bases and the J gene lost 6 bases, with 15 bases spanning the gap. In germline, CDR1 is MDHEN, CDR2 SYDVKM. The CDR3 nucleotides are TGTGCCAGCAGCCCACAGGGATTGGGAAACATTCAGTACTTC. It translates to CASSPQGLGNIQYF. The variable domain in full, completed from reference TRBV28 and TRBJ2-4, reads DVKVTQSSRYLVKRTGEKVFLECVQDMDHENMFWYRQDPGLGLRLIYFSYDVKMKEKGDIPEGYSVSREKKERFSLILESASTNQTSMYLCASSPQGLGNIQYFGAGTRLSVL.

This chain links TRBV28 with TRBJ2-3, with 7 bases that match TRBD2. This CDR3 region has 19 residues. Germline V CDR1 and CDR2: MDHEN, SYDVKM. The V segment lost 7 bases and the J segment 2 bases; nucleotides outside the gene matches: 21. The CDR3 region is CASILRRTRITEPTDTQYF. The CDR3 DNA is TGTGCCAGCATCCTTCGCCGGACTAGAATTACGGAACCCACAGATACGCAGTATTTT.

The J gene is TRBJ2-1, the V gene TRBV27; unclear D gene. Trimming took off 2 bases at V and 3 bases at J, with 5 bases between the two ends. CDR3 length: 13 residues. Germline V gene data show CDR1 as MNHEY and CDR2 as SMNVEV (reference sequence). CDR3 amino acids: CASSLIGYNEQFF. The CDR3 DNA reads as TGTGCCAGCAGTTTAATAGGCTACAATGAGCAGTTCTTC.

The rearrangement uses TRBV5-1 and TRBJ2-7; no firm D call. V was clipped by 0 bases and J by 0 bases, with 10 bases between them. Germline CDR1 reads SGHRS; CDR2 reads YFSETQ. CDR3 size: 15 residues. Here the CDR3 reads CASSLEGLGSYEQYF. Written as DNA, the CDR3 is TGCGCCAGCAGCTTGGAGGGCCTAGGCTCCTACGAGCAGTACTTC.

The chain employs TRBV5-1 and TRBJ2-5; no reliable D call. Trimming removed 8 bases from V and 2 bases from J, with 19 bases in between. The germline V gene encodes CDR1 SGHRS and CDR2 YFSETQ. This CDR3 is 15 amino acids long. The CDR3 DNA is TGCGCCAGTACCTTGGCCCCCCTATTACAAGAGACCCAGTACTTC. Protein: CASTLAPLLQETQYF.

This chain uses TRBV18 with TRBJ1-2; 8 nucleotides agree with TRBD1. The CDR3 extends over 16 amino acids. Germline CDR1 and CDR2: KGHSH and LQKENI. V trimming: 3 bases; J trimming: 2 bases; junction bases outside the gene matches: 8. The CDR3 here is CASSPLDRGRNYGYTF. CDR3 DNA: TGTGCCAGCTCACCCCTAGACAGGGGAAGAAACTATGGCTACACCTTC.

The CDR3 DNA reads as TGTGCCAGCAGCCAGGGAGTGGGTGGCTACACCTTC. Protein sequence: CASSQGVGGYTF. V and J are TRBV3-1 (or the pseudogene TRBV3-2) and TRBJ1-2, with D uncertain. Germline V CDR1 and CDR2: LGHDT, YNNKEL (reference sequence). There are 12 residues in the CDR3. The V end was cut by 3 bases, the J end by 7 bases, with 9 bases between.

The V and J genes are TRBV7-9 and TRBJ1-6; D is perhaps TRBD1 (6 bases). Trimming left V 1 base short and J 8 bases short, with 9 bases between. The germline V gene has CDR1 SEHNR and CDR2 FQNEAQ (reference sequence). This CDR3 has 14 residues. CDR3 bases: TGTGCCAGCAGCTTAGACACAGGGCATTCACCCCTCCACTTT. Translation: CASSLDTGHSPLHF. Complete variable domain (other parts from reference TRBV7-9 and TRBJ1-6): DTGVSQNPRHKITKRGQNVTFRCDPISEHNRLYWYRQTLGQGPEFLTYFQNEAQLEKSRLLSDRFSAERPKGSFSTLEIQRTEQGDSAMYLCASSLDTGHSPLHFGNGTRLTVT.

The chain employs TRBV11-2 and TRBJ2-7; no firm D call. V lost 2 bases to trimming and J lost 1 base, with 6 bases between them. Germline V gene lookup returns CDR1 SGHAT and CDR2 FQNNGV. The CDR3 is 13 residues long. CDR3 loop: CASSLHKSYEQYF. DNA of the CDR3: TGTGCCAGCAGCTTACATAAATCCTACGAGCAGTACTTC.

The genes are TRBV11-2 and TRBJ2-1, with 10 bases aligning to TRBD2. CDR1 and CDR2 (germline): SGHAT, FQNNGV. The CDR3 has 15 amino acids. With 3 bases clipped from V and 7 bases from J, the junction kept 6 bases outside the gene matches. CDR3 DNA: TGTGCCAGCAGCTTGGAGCGGGGGGGCTCTAATGAGCAGTTCTTC. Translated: CASSLERGGSNEQFF.

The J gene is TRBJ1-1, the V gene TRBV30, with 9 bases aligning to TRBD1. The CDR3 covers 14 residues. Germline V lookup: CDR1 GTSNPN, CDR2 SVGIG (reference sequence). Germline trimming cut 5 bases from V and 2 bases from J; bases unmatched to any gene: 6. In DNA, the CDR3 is TGTGCCTGGGTATACAGGGGGCTTAACACTGAAGCTTTCTTT. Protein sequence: CAWVYRGLNTEAFF.

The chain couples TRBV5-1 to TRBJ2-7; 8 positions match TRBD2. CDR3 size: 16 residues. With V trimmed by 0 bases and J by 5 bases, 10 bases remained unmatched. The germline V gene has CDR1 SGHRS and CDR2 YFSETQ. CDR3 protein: CASSLASGGRLHEQYF. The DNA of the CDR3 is TGCGCCAGCAGCTTGGCCTCTGGCGGGAGGCTACACGAGCAGTACTTC.

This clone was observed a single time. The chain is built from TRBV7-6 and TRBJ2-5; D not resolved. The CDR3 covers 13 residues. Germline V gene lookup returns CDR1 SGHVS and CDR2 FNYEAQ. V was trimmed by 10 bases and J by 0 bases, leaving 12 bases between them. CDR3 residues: CAIAGRDQETQYF. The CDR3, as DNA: TGTGCCATCGCTGGAAGGGACCAAGAGACCCAGTACTTC. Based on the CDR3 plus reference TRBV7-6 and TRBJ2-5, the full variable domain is GAGVSQSPRYKVTKRGQDVALRCDPISGHVSLYWYRQALGQGPEFLTYFNYEAQQDKSGLPNDRFSAERPEGSISTLTIQRTEQRDSAMYRCAIAGRDQETQYFGPGTRLLVL.

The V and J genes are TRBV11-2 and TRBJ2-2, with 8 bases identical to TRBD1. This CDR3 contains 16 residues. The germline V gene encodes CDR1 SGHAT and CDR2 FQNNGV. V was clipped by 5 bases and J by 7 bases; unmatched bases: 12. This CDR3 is CASSAFFRGLGGELFF. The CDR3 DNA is TGTGCCAGCAGCGCCTTCTTCAGGGGGCTGGGCGGGGAGCTGTTTTTT.

CDR3 in amino acids: CASRTASGAMGYTF. CDR3 nucleotides: TGTGCCAGCAGAACGGCCTCCGGGGCAATGGGCTACACCTTC. The chain employs TRBV2 and TRBJ1-2; D perhaps matches TRBD1 (5 bases). V lost 6 bases and J 8 bases, leaving 19 bases between the germline ends. The CDR3 loop spans 14 amino acids. Germline CDR1 reads SNHLY; CDR2 reads FYNNEI.

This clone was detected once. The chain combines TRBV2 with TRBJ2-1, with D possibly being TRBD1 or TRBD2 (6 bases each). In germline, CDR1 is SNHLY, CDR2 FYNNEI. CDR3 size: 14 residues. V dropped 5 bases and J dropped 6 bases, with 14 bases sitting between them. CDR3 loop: CASSIGGAGNEQFF. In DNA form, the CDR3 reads TGTGCCAGCAGTATCGGGGGCGCCGGCAATGAGCAGTTCTTC.

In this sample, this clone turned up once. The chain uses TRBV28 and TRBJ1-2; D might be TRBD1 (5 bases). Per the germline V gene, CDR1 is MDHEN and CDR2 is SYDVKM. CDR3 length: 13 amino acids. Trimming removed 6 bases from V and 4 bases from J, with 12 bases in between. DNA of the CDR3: TGTGCCAGCAGCCTCTCGGGGGGCTATGGCTACACCTTC. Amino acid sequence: CASSLSGGYGYTF.

The CDR3 protein is CASSYSRDRGLFEQYF. DNA for the CDR3: TGTGCCAGCAGTTACTCCCGGGACAGGGGACTGTTCGAGCAGTACTTC. The chain links TRBV6-6 to TRBJ2-7, with 10 bases identical to TRBD1. The germline gives CDR1 MNHNY, CDR2 SVGAGI (reference sequence). The length of the CDR3 is 16 residues. V lost 0 bases, J lost 6 bases, and 8 bases stayed unmatched.

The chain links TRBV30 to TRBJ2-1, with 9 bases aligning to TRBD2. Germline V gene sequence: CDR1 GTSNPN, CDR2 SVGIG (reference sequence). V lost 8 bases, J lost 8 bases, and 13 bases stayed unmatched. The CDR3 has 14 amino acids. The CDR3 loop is CARGRGGPRDEQFF. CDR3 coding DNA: TGTGCCCGGGGGCGGGGGGGCCCCCGCGATGAGCAGTTCTTC.

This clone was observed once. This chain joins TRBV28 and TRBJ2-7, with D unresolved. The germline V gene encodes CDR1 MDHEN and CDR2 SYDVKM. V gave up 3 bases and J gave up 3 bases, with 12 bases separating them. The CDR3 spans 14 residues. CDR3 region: CASSFYRVGYEQYF. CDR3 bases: TGTGCCAGCAGTTTTTATAGGGTGGGCTACGAGCAGTACTTC.

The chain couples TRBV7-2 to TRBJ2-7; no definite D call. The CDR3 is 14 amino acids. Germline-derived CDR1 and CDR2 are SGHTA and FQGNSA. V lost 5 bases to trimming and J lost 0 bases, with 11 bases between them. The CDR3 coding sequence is TGTGCCAGCAGCCCCCCAACCCGCTCCTACGAGCAGTACTTC. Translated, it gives CASSPPTRSYEQYF. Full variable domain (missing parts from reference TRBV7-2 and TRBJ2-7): GAGVSQSPSNKVTEKGKDVELRCDPISGHTALYWYRQSLGQGLEFLIYFQGNSAPDKSGLPSDRFSAERTGGSVSTLTIQRTQQEDSAVYLCASSPPTRSYEQYFGPGTRLTVT.

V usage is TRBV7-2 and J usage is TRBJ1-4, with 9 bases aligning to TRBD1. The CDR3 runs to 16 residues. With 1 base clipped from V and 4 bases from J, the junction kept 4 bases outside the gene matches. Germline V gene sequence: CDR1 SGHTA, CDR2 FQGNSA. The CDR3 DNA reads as TGTGCCAGCAGCTTAGTAGGACAGGGGTATAATGAAAAACTGTTTTTT. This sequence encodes CASSLVGQGYNEKLFF. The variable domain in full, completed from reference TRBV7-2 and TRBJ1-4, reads GAGVSQSPSNKVTEKGKDVELRCDPISGHTALYWYRQSLGQGLEFLIYFQGNSAPDKSGLPSDRFSAERTGGSVSTLTIQRTQQEDSAVYLCASSLVGQGYNEKLFFGSGTQLSVL.

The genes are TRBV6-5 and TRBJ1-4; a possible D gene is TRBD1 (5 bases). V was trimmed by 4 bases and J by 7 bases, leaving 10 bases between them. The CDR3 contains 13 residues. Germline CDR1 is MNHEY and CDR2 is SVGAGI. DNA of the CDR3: TGTGCCAGCAGTTTCAGGGTTGGTGAAAAACTGTTTTTT. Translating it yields CASSFRVGEKLFF.

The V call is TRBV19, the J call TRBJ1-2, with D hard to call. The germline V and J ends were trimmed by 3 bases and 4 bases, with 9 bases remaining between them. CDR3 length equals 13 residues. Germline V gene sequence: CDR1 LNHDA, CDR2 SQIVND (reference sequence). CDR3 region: CASSMRGSYGYTF. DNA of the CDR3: TGTGCCAGTAGTATGAGAGGGAGCTATGGCTACACCTTC.